This record looks at one T cell receptor (beta chain) sequence and its context. Many counts were recorded for this clonotype. The target of this receptor is not known. There are no base qualities to consult, and no much larger clone falls within one base. The sample belongs to a study of human T cells and chemical hapten exposure (dated by TCRdb to the early 2020s). With respect to the entire study: The libraries were sequenced as a pool, and the TCR yield per sample differed mostly because of small variations in library volumes within the pool. The study tracked peripheral blood TCR repertoire changes in vivo during primary and secondary sensitization to the hapten diphenylcyclopropenone (DPC) in alopecia patients. Both TCR alpha and TCR beta chains were sequenced from each blood RNA sample.

Per the publication, the time point label means: healthy volunteer bleed at 2 weeks. Unfractionated whole blood was collected in Tempus Blood RNA tubes, and total RNA was extracted from that blood. Five healthy volunteers served as TCR sequencing controls and were bled at day 0, 2 weeks and 6 weeks. The protocol used for the library was RACE. The instrument given in TCRdb is NextSeq 500. Library preparation attached unique molecular identifiers to individual cDNA molecules for quantitative, reproducible TCR counting. Regarding the original processing steps: Samples had a median of approximately 93,000 TCRs, with a range from roughly 23,224 to 700,000. V, J and CDR3 annotation of the TCR reads was performed with the Decombinator software suite. Every sample was subsampled to the same number of TCRs (28,000) for the PS versus PT1 abundance plots. Expanded TCRs were defined as absent before sensitization and observed at least eight times at the 2-week time point. TCRdb reran the public reads through fastp at Q25 and MiXCR, keeping productive beta chains. A single entry per CDR3 protein holds the most common genes and DNA from its merged rows. TCRdb's processing, not the authors' own work, is the source of the V and J calls. This sample comprises around 45,000 distinct CDR3 sequences, roughly 4.1% of them detected only once. Clones ranked in the top ten supply roughly 5.8% of the sample.

The research as a whole found: The number of TCRs above 1 in 1000 frequency did not change with DPC sensitization; there was no evidence of global repertoire structure alterations. After repeated subsampling, changes were observed in the strength of the expansion versus patch-test correlation and in the threshold at which the correlation became significant.

Trimming costs V 2 bases and J 0 bases, and their ends lie 15 bases apart. From its cysteine to its phenylalanine, the CDR3 spans 16 amino acids. Solely the CDR3 DNA is kept, with 48 bases framed from the first base. The germline V gene specifies SGHRS as CDR1 and YFSETQ as CDR2. Source material: whole blood. The sequence came from a human donor in good health. Some clones in this sample may be carry-over from other donors' samples. The chain couples TRBV5-1 to TRBJ2-7; matching of 6 bases hints at TRBD2 as the D gene. The nucleotides are TGCGCCAGCAGCTTTTTAGGGACTGTCCTCTCCTACGAGCAGTACTTC. This codes for CASSFLGTVLSYEQYF.